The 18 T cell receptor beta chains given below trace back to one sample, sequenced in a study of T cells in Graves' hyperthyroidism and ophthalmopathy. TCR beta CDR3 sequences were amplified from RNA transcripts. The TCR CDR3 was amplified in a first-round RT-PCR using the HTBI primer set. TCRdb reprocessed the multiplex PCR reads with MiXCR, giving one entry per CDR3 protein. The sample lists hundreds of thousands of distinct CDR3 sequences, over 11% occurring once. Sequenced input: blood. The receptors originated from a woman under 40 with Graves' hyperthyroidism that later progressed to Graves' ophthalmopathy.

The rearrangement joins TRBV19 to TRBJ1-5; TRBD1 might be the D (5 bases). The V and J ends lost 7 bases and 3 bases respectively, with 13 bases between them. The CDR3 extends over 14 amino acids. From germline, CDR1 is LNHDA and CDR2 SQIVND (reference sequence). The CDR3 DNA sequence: TGTGCCAGTACCCCCAGGGTGAACAATCAGCCCCAGCATTTT. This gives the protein CASTPRVNNQPQHF.

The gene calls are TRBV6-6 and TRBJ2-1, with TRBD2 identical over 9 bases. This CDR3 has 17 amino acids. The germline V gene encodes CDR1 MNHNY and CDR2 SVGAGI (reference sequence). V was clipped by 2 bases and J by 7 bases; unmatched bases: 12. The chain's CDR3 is CASSYAWAGGPRNEQFF. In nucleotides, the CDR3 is TGTGCCAGCAGTTACGCCTGGGCGGGAGGGCCAAGAAATGAGCAGTTCTTC.

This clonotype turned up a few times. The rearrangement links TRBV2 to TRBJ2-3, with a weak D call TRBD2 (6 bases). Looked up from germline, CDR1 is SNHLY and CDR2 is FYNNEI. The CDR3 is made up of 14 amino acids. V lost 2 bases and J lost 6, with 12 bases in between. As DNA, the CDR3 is TGTGCCAGCAGTGAATCCGGGAGAGGCGATACGCAGTATTTT. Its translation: CASSESGRGDTQYF.

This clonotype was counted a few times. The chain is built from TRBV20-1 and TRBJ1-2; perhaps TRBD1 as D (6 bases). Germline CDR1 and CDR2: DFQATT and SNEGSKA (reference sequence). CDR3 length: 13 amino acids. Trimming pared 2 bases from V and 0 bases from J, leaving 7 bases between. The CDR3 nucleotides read TGCAGTGCTAGATGGGACACTAACTATGGCTACACCTTC. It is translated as CSARWDTNYGYTF.

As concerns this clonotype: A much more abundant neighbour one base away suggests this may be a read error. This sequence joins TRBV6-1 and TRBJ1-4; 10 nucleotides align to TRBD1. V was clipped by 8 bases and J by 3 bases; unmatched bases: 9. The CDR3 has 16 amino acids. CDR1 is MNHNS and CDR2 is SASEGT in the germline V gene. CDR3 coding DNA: TGTGCCAGCGTCCGGGACAGGGGCTCCCCTAATGAAAAACTGTTTTTT. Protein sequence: CASVRDRGSPNEKLFF.

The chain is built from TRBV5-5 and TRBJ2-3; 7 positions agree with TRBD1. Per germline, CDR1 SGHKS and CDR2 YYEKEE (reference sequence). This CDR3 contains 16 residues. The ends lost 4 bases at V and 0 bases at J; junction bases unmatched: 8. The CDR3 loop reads CASSPRTGLSTDTQYF. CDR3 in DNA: TGTGCCAGCAGCCCAAGGACAGGCCTTAGCACAGATACGCAGTATTTT. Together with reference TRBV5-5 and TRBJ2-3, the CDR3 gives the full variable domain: DAGVTQSPTHLIKTRGQQVTLRCSPISGHKSVSWYQQVLGQGPQFIFQYYEKEERGRGNFPDRFSARQFPNYSSELNVNALLLGDSALYLCASSPRTGLSTDTQYFGPGTRLTVL.

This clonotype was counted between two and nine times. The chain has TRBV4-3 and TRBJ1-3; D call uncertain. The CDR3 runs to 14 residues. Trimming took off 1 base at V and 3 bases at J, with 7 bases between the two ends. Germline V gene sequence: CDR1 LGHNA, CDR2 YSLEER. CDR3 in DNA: TGCGCCAGCAGCCAAGGGGTCTATGGAAACACCATATATTTT. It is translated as CASSQGVYGNTIYF.

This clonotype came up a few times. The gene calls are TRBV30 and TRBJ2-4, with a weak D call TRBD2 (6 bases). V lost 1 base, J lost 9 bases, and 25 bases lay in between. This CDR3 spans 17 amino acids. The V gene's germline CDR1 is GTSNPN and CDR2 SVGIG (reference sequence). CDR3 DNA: TGTGCCTGGAGTGGTGGAACCGGGACGGGGGACGGTGGCATTCAGTACTTC. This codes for CAWSGGTGTGDGGIQYF.

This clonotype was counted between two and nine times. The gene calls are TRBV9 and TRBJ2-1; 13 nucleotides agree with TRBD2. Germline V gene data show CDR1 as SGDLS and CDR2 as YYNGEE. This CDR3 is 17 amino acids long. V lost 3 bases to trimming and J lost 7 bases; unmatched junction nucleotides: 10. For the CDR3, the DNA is TGTGCCAGCAGCGAGGGAGCCGGGACTAGCGGGAATAATGAGCAGTTCTTC. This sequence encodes CASSEGAGTSGNNEQFF.

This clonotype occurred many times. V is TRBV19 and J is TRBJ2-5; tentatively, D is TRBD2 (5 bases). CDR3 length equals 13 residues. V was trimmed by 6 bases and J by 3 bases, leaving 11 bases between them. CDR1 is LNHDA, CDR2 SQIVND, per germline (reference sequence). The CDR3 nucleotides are TGTGCCAGTAGAAGAGGGCAGGAAGAGACCCAGTACTTC. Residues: CASRRGQEETQYF.

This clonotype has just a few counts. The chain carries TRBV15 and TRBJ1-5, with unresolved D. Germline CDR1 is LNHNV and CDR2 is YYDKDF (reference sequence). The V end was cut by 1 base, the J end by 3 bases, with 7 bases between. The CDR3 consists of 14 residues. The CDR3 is CATSRAQTNQPQHF. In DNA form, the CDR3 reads TGTGCCACCAGCAGAGCACAGACCAATCAGCCCCAGCATTTT. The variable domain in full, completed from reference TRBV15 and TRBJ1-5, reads DAMVIQNPRYQVTQFGKPVTLSCSQTLNHNVMYWYQQKSSQAPKLLFHYYDKDFNNEADTPDNFQSRRPNTSFCFLDIRSPGLGDTAMYLCATSRAQTNQPQHFGDGTRLSIL.

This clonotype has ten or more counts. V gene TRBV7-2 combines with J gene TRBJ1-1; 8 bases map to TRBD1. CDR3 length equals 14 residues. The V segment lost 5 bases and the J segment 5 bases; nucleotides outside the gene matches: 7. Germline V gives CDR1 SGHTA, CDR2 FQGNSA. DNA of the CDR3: TGTGCCAGCAGCGCAGGGGGCCGAGAAACTGAAGCTTTCTTT. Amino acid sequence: CASSAGGRETEAFF.

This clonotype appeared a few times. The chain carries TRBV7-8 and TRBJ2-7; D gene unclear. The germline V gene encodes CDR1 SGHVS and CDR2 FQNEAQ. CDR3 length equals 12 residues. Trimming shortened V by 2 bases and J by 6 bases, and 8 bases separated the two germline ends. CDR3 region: CASSLMASEQYF. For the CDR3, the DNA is TGTGCCAGCAGCTTAATGGCTAGCGAGCAGTACTTC.

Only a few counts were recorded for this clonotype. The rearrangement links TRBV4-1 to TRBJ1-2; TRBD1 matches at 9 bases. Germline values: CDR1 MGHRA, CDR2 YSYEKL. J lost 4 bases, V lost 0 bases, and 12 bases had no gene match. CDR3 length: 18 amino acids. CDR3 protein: CASSQEMFPGQGTYGYTF. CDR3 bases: TGCGCCAGCAGCCAAGAGATGTTTCCGGGACAGGGTACCTATGGCTACACCTTC.

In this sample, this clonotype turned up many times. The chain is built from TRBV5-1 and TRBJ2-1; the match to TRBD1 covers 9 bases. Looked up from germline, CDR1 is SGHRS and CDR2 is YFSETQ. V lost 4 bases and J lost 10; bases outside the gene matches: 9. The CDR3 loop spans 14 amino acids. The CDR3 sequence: CASSLGDREYEQFF. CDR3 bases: TGCGCCAGCAGCCTTGGGGACAGGGAGTACGAGCAGTTCTTC.

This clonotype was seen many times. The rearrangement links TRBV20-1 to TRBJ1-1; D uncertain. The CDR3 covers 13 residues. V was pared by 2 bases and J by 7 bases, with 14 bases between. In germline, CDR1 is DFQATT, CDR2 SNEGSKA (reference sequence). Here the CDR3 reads CSARLMGYGEAFF. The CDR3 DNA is TGCAGTGCTAGACTCATGGGATATGGTGAAGCTTTCTTT.

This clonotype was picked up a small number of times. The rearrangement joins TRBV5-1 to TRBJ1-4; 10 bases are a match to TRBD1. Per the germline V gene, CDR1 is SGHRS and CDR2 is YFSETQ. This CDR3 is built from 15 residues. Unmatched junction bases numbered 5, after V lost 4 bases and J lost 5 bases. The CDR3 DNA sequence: TGCGCCAGCAGCGGAGGACAGGGGGGAAATGAAAAACTGTTTTTT. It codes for CASSGGQGGNEKLFF. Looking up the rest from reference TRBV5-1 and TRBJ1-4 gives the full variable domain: KAGVTQTPRYLIKTRGQQVTLSCSPISGHRSVSWYQQTPGQGLQFLFEYFSETQRNKGNFPGRFSGRQFSNSRSEMNVSTLELGDSALYLCASSGGQGGNEKLFFGSGTQLSVL.

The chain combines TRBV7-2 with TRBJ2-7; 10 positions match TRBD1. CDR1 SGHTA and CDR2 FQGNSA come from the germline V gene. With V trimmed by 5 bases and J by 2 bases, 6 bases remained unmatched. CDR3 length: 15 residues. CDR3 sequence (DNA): TGTGCCAGCAGCCTGGACAGGGGGTTCACCTACGAGCAGTACTTC. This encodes CASSLDRGFTYEQYF.